The present T cell receptor (beta chain) was sequenced within a study of graft-versus-host responses after intestinal transplantation. About the study: All recipients were given anti-thymocyte globulin induction, and tacrolimus and steroids were then administered for roughly three years.

Notes on this clone: Its antigen is as yet unknown.

Study-level findings and limits: Early declines in HvG clones that occurred post-transplant were associated with peak circulating GvH clone levels. Allografts of one patient group, those with graft-donor T cell macrochimerism, had high graft-versus-host to host-versus-graft clonal ratios. Detection of GvH clones occurred in recipient marrow, and some had their first appearance in ileum or blood.

TCRdb's copy holds only in-frame clones and misses some; the assay was immunoSEQ multiplex PCR. The table lists roughly 120,000 clones, just over 90% of them singletons. Trimming shortened V by 5 bases and J by 6 bases, and 16 bases separated the two germline ends. Germline V gene lookup returns CDR1 MDHEN and CDR2 SYDVKM. CDR3 length equals 14 residues. This receptor was obtained from a human donor who was the organ donor for an intestinal transplant. The chain uses TRBV28 and TRBJ1-2, with D tentatively TRBD1 (5 bases). Source: unstimulated CD4+ T cells sorted from spleen or lymph node cells, taken before transplant. Written as DNA, the CDR3 is TGTGCCAGCAGTGGGGGACCCACGAAAAATGGCTACACCTTC. This encodes CASSGGPTKNGYTF.